A selection of T cell receptor beta chains follows, all from one sample in a study of cytomegalovirus exposure and HLA in healthy donors. Clones were sequenced by immunoSEQ multiplex PCR, and TCRdb holds only the in-frame ones, with some missing. In the table there are around 100,000 clones, around 80% of which are singletons. The material sequenced was PBMCs. These receptors came from a woman between 35 and 50 years old in good health and CMV-seronegative. CDR3s include the opening cysteine and the closing phenylalanine or tryptophan. Each record gives: CDR3 DNA, CDR3 protein, clone size, D gene, V gene, J gene. The D gene is left open where the match is weak. Where a row states a size, it is once, few, many or the class of an expanded clone; other rows omit it.

CDR3 DNA: TGTGCCAGCAGTTCTCCGGGGTACCGGAATGAAAAACTGTTTTTT
CDR3 protein: CASSSPGYRNEKLFF
clone size: .
D gene: .
V gene: TRBV28
J gene: TRBJ1-4

CDR3 DNA: TGTGCCAGCAGTTTCGGTGTCATCGAGCAGTACTTC
CDR3 protein: CASSFGVIEQYF
clone size: few
D gene: .
V gene: TRBV28
J gene: TRBJ2-7

CDR3 DNA: TGTGCCACCAGCAGGGAATACTCCCGGACTAGCGGCTACGAGCAGTACTTC
CDR3 protein: CATSREYSRTSGYEQYF
clone size: .
D gene: TRBD2
V gene: TRBV15
J gene: TRBJ2-7

CDR3 DNA: TGTGCCAGCAATTTTGGCGGCAGGGATGTGAACACTGAAGCTTTCTTT
CDR3 protein: CASNFGGRDVNTEAFF
clone size: .
D gene: .
V gene: TRBV7-9
J gene: TRBJ1-1

CDR3 DNA: TGTGCCAGCAGTTTTGGGGGGCTAGCGGGAGCGATCGCCTCCTACAATGAGCAGTTCTTC
CDR3 protein: CASSFGGLAGAIASYNEQFF
clone size: once
D gene: TRBD2
V gene: TRBV28
J gene: TRBJ2-1

CDR3 DNA: TGTGCCAGCAGCCTCCGGAGAAGCGGGAGAGGAAACACCATATATTTT
CDR3 protein: CASSLRRSGRGNTIYF
clone size: .
D gene: .
V gene: TRBV7-8
J gene: TRBJ1-3

CDR3 DNA: TGTGCCAGCTCACCACCTCCACAGGGCGGTGGAAACACCATATATTTT
CDR3 protein: CASSPPPQGGGNTIYF
clone size: .
D gene: .
V gene: TRBV18
J gene: TRBJ1-3

CDR3 DNA: TGCGCCAGCAGCTTAACACAATTCTATGGCTACACCTTC
CDR3 protein: CASSLTQFYGYTF
clone size: few
D gene: .
V gene: TRBV5-1
J gene: TRBJ1-2

CDR3 DNA: TGTGCCAGCAGTCAGACAGGGTTCGAGCAGTACTTC
CDR3 protein: CASSQTGFEQYF
clone size: .
D gene: TRBD1
V gene: TRBV27
J gene: TRBJ2-7

CDR3 DNA: TGTGCCAGCAGCATAGAACCGGTGGATACGCAGTATTTT
CDR3 protein: CASSIEPVDTQYF
clone size: .
D gene: .
V gene: TRBV27
J gene: TRBJ2-3

CDR3 DNA: TGTGCCAGCAGTGACAGCCGACCCCTTGAAGCTTTCTTT
CDR3 protein: CASSDSRPLEAFF
clone size: .
D gene: .
V gene: TRBV28
J gene: TRBJ1-1

CDR3 DNA: TGCGCCAGCAGCCGGACAGGGGAAGAATACAATGAGCAGTTCTTC
CDR3 protein: CASSRTGEEYNEQFF
clone size: few
D gene: TRBD1
V gene: TRBV5-1
J gene: TRBJ2-1

CDR3 DNA: TGTGCCAGCAGCTCCGACAGTTCCTACGAGCAGTACTTC
CDR3 protein: CASSSDSSYEQYF
clone size: .
D gene: .
V gene: TRBV7-3
J gene: TRBJ2-7

CDR3 DNA: TGTGCCAGTAGTATTACTAGCGGACTCTCCTACGAGCAGTACTTC
CDR3 protein: CASSITSGLSYEQYF
clone size: .
D gene: TRBD2
V gene: TRBV19
J gene: TRBJ2-7

CDR3 DNA: TGTGCCAGCAGCTTTAAACAGGAAGGAATAACTAATGAAAAACTGTTTTTT
CDR3 protein: CASSFKQEGITNEKLFF
clone size: .
D gene: .
V gene: TRBV7-9
J gene: TRBJ1-4

CDR3 DNA: TGTGCCAGCAGCTCAGACGGGGGTTTAGCCTACGAGCAGTACTTC
CDR3 protein: CASSSDGGLAYEQYF
clone size: .
D gene: .
V gene: TRBV9
J gene: TRBJ2-7

CDR3 DNA: TGTGCCAGCAGCGTAGGCTCTAGCGGGAGTTTGTACGAGCAGTACTTC
CDR3 protein: CASSVGSSGSLYEQYF
clone size: .
D gene: TRBD2
V gene: TRBV9
J gene: TRBJ2-7

CDR3 DNA: TGTGCCAGCAGCTGGGGGCCTCCGAGGGGAGATAATGAAAAACTGTTTTTT
CDR3 protein: CASSWGPPRGDNEKLFF
clone size: .
D gene: .
V gene: TRBV7-9
J gene: TRBJ1-4

CDR3 DNA: TGTGCCAGCAGTTTATCGGTAAATCAGCCCCAGCATTTT
CDR3 protein: CASSLSVNQPQHF
clone size: .
D gene: .
V gene: TRBV28
J gene: TRBJ1-5

CDR3 DNA: TGTGCCAGCAGCGTAGGTGTAGCGAACACTGAAGCTTTCTTT
CDR3 protein: CASSVGVANTEAFF
clone size: .
D gene: .
V gene: TRBV9
J gene: TRBJ1-1

CDR3 DNA: TGTGCCAGCAGCTCTTCCGGGACACTTCACTCCTACGAGCAGTACTTC
CDR3 protein: CASSSSGTLHSYEQYF
clone size: .
D gene: .
V gene: TRBV11-2
J gene: TRBJ2-7

CDR3 DNA: TGTGCCATCAGTGAGCCAGACTCGGACAGGGGAAACTACGAGCAGTACTTC
CDR3 protein: CAISEPDSDRGNYEQYF
clone size: .
D gene: TRBD1
V gene: TRBV10-3
J gene: TRBJ2-7

CDR3 DNA: TGTGCCAGCAGTTTAAAGGGGTCAGGGTATGGCTACACCTTC
CDR3 protein: CASSLKGSGYGYTF
clone size: .
D gene: .
V gene: TRBV28
J gene: TRBJ1-2

CDR3 DNA: TGCAGCGTTAGGGGCGGAGCTGAAGCTTTCTTT
CDR3 protein: CSVRGGAEAFF
clone size: .
D gene: .
V gene: TRBV29-1
J gene: TRBJ1-1

CDR3 DNA: TGTGCCGCTCAACAGGGATCCGACACTGAAGCTTTCTTT
CDR3 protein: CAAQQGSDTEAFF
clone size: .
D gene: .
V gene: TRBV10-3
J gene: TRBJ1-1

CDR3 DNA: TGTGCCAGCAGGACCGGCGGGAGCCGCACAGATACGCAGTATTTT
CDR3 protein: CASRTGGSRTDTQYF
clone size: .
D gene: TRBD2
V gene: TRBV28
J gene: TRBJ2-3

CDR3 DNA: TGTGCCAGCAGTGCGAACAGGGGGGATTTACCCTACAATGAGCAGTTCTTC
CDR3 protein: CASSANRGDLPYNEQFF
clone size: .
D gene: TRBD1
V gene: TRBV25-1
J gene: TRBJ2-1

CDR3 DNA: TGCGCCAGCAGCCGGGACAGTACTAATGAAAAACTGTTTTTT
CDR3 protein: CASSRDSTNEKLFF
clone size: few
D gene: TRBD1
V gene: TRBV5-1
J gene: TRBJ1-4

CDR3 DNA: TGTGCCAGCAGCCCACGACAGGCGGCCTACGAGCAGTACTTC
CDR3 protein: CASSPRQAAYEQYF
clone size: few
D gene: .
V gene: TRBV9
J gene: TRBJ2-7

CDR3 DNA: TGTGCCAGCTCAGATGCCCGGGGGGCAGGTCAGCCCCAGCATTTT
CDR3 protein: CASSDARGAGQPQHF
clone size: .
D gene: .
V gene: TRBV18
J gene: TRBJ1-5

CDR3 DNA: TGTGCCAGTAGTATTTTTACCGGTGATCAGCCCCAGCATTTT
CDR3 protein: CASSIFTGDQPQHF
clone size: .
D gene: .
V gene: TRBV19
J gene: TRBJ1-5

CDR3 DNA: TGTGCCAGCAGCCGCCGCGGGACAGGGAGTAGGGCCGGGGAGCTGTTTTTT
CDR3 protein: CASSRRGTGSRAGELFF
clone size: .
D gene: TRBD1
V gene: TRBV7-9
J gene: TRBJ2-2

CDR3 DNA: TGTGCCAGCAGCCCCCGCGGGGGATCTGTTTACGAGCAGTACTTC
CDR3 protein: CASSPRGGSVYEQYF
clone size: .
D gene: TRBD2
V gene: TRBV9
J gene: TRBJ2-7

CDR3 DNA: TGCGCCAGCAGCCGAAAAGAACAGGGGGCAAACTATGGCTACACCTTC
CDR3 protein: CASSRKEQGANYGYTF
clone size: .
D gene: TRBD1
V gene: TRBV4-3
J gene: TRBJ1-2

CDR3 DNA: TGCGCCAGCAGCTTCAGGGACAGAGCATACAATGAGCAGTTCTTC
CDR3 protein: CASSFRDRAYNEQFF
clone size: .
D gene: TRBD1
V gene: TRBV5-1
J gene: TRBJ2-1

CDR3 DNA: TGCGCCAGCAGCTTGCCTAGCGGGAACCTTAACACTGAGCAGTTCTTC
CDR3 protein: CASSLPSGNLNTEQFF
clone size: .
D gene: TRBD2
V gene: TRBV5-1
J gene: TRBJ2-1

CDR3 DNA: TGTGCCAGCAGCGTAGGGGGAGCGGGACCCTACAATGAGCAGTTCTTC
CDR3 protein: CASSVGGAGPYNEQFF
clone size: once
D gene: TRBD2
V gene: TRBV9
J gene: TRBJ2-1

CDR3 DNA: TGTGCCAGCAGCGGGGCGGACGCGGTTGGCGGGGAGCTGTTTTTT
CDR3 protein: CASSGADAVGGELFF
clone size: once
D gene: .
V gene: TRBV11-3
J gene: TRBJ2-2

CDR3 DNA: TGTGCCAGCAGTGATAGATTCGGGTATGAGCAGTACTTC
CDR3 protein: CASSDRFGYEQYF
clone size: .
D gene: .
V gene: TRBV2
J gene: TRBJ2-7

CDR3 DNA: TGTGCCAGCAGCCCCCTAGTGTCAGCCTACGAGCAGTACTTC
CDR3 protein: CASSPLVSAYEQYF
clone size: .
D gene: .
V gene: TRBV7-2
J gene: TRBJ2-7

CDR3 DNA: TGCAGCGTTGGGGGAACAGGGTACGAGCAGTACTTC
CDR3 protein: CSVGGTGYEQYF
clone size: once
D gene: .
V gene: TRBV29-1
J gene: TRBJ2-7

CDR3 DNA: TGTGCCAGCAGAATCACAGGAGTTAATTCACCCCTCCACTTT
CDR3 protein: CASRITGVNSPLHF
clone size: .
D gene: .
V gene: TRBV28
J gene: TRBJ1-6

CDR3 DNA: TGTGCCAGCTCACCTCTCAACGCGGGAGGGAAAGAGACCCAGTACTTC
CDR3 protein: CASSPLNAGGKETQYF
clone size: few
D gene: TRBD2
V gene: TRBV18
J gene: TRBJ2-5

CDR3 DNA: TGTGCCAGCAGCCCCCCTGGAGCTAGCAATCAGCCCCAGCATTTT
CDR3 protein: CASSPPGASNQPQHF
clone size: few
D gene: .
V gene: TRBV6-5
J gene: TRBJ1-5

CDR3 DNA: TGTGCCAGCAGTTTGGTCCCGGGACAGGGTTACAATGAGCAGTTCTTC
CDR3 protein: CASSLVPGQGYNEQFF
clone size: .
D gene: TRBD1
V gene: TRBV6-6
J gene: TRBJ2-1

CDR3 DNA: TGTGCCAGCAGCGTCGGGGGTAGCGGGAGAGAGCAGTACTTC
CDR3 protein: CASSVGGSGREQYF
clone size: .
D gene: TRBD2
V gene: TRBV9
J gene: TRBJ2-5

CDR3 DNA: TGTGCCATCGGTTCCCGGGACAAAGGGAACTATGGCTACACCTTC
CDR3 protein: CAIGSRDKGNYGYTF
clone size: once
D gene: .
V gene: TRBV10-3
J gene: TRBJ1-2

CDR3 DNA: TGTGCCAGCAGCGCGACGGGTTCAAATCAGCCCCAGCATTTT
CDR3 protein: CASSATGSNQPQHF
clone size: .
D gene: .
V gene: TRBV7-2
J gene: TRBJ1-5

CDR3 DNA: TGTGCCAGCAGTCCACAGGGGGCAAACGAGCAGTACTTC
CDR3 protein: CASSPQGANEQYF
clone size: .
D gene: TRBD1
V gene: TRBV27
J gene: TRBJ2-7

CDR3 DNA: TGTGCCAGCAGCGAGGTTTCGCGGAAAGTCTACGAGCAGTACTTC
CDR3 protein: CASSEVSRKVYEQYF
clone size: .
D gene: .
V gene: TRBV28
J gene: TRBJ2-7

CDR3 DNA: TGTGCCAGCAGTTCGACACGAAACACCATATATTTT
CDR3 protein: CASSSTRNTIYF
clone size: .
D gene: .
V gene: TRBV28
J gene: TRBJ1-3

CDR3 DNA: TGTGCCAGGACACAAGAGACCCAGTACTTC
CDR3 protein: CARTQETQYF
clone size: .
D gene: .
V gene: TRBV10-3
J gene: TRBJ2-5

CDR3 DNA: TGTGCCAGCAGCGTAGGGGGGCACACCATATATTTT
CDR3 protein: CASSVGGHTIYF
clone size: few
D gene: .
V gene: TRBV9
J gene: TRBJ1-3

CDR3 DNA: TGTGCCAGCATGTGGGGCGGGACAGCGTCCGGGGAGCTGTTTTTT
CDR3 protein: CASMWGGTASGELFF
clone size: .
D gene: .
V gene: TRBV27
J gene: TRBJ2-2

CDR3 DNA: TGTGCCAGTAGTCGCGGGACGGCCCGCACAGATACGCAGTATTTT
CDR3 protein: CASSRGTARTDTQYF
clone size: .
D gene: .
V gene: TRBV19
J gene: TRBJ2-3

CDR3 DNA: TGTGCCAGCAGCAAAAGAGGCCCGGGGATGAACACTGAAGCTTTCTTT
CDR3 protein: CASSKRGPGMNTEAFF
clone size: .
D gene: .
V gene: TRBV9
J gene: TRBJ1-1

CDR3 DNA: TGCGCCAGCAGCTCCGGACAGGGATCCTACGAGCAGTACTTC
CDR3 protein: CASSSGQGSYEQYF
clone size: .
D gene: TRBD1
V gene: TRBV5-1
J gene: TRBJ2-7

CDR3 DNA: TGTGCCAGCTCCCGGAGGGAGGACTCGGTGGGAGGCTACACCTTC
CDR3 protein: CASSRREDSVGGYTF
clone size: .
D gene: .
V gene: TRBV18
J gene: TRBJ1-2

CDR3 DNA: TGTGCCAGCAGCTCCTTACAGGGGAGGCTCTCTGGGGCCAACGTCCTGACTTTC
CDR3 protein: CASSSLQGRLSGANVLTF
clone size: .
D gene: .
V gene: TRBV7-6
J gene: TRBJ2-6

CDR3 DNA: TGCGCCAGCAGCGGGGGCTCTTTAGCGGGGTCCTCCTACAATGAGCAGTTCTTC
CDR3 protein: CASSGGSLAGSSYNEQFF
clone size: .
D gene: TRBD2
V gene: TRBV5-1
J gene: TRBJ2-1